The 24 T cell receptor beta chains presented below share a single source sample, sequenced in a study of patients and donors after allogeneic stem cell transplantation. TCRdb redid the calling of the RT-PCR reads with MiXCR, one entry per CDR3 protein. The sample consists of 150,000 to 200,000 distinct CDR3 sequences, about 30% of them appearing once. Sequencing was performed on blood, either unsorted or a sorted T cell fraction (not recorded which). These receptors were collected from a human donor who was either an allogeneic HSCT recipient or a stem cell or donor lymphocyte infusion donor (not recorded which). It is not recorded whose cells these are; they may come from a transplant donor.

This clonotype was found a few times. The J gene is TRBJ2-7, the V gene TRBV5-6; 10 bases align to TRBD1. CDR3 size: 13 residues. The J segment lost 4 bases and the V segment lost 3 bases, leaving 1 base of the junction unmatched. The V gene's germline CDR1 is SGHDT and CDR2 YYEEEE. This chain's CDR3 is CASSWGQGYEQYF. The CDR3 DNA is TGTGCCAGCAGCTGGGGACAGGGGTACGAGCAGTACTTC.

The chain links TRBV5-8 to TRBJ2-1; the D is unclear. Germline loops: CDR1 SGHTS, CDR2 YDEGEE. CDR3 size: 13 residues. V was pared by 5 bases and J by 4 bases, with 10 bases between. CDR3 in amino acids: CASRPRWYNEQFF. The CDR3 nucleotides read TGTGCCAGCAGGCCTCGATGGTACAATGAGCAGTTCTTC.

This chain links TRBV19 with TRBJ2-2; no reliable D call. This CDR3 has 15 amino acids. The ends were cut back, 3 bases at V and 4 bases at J, with 12 bases in the middle. Germline V gene data show CDR1 as LNHDA and CDR2 as SQIVND (reference sequence). CDR3 in amino acids: CASSMGLQLTGELFF. CDR3 nucleotide sequence: TGTGCCAGTAGTATGGGGTTACAGCTCACCGGGGAGCTGTTTTTT.

This clonotype appeared a few times. The V call is TRBV9, the J call TRBJ2-1; a possible D gene is TRBD2 (5 bases). CDR1 is SGDLS and CDR2 is YYNGEE in the germline V gene. The CDR3 is made up of 13 amino acids. The V and J ends lost 3 bases and 5 bases respectively, with 9 bases between them. CDR3 bases: TGTGCCAGCAGCGACCGGACTCACAATGAGCAGTTCTTC. This translates into CASSDRTHNEQFF. The whole variable domain, filled in from reference TRBV9 and TRBJ2-1, reads DSGVTQTPKHLITATGQRVTLRCSPRSGDLSVYWYQQSLDQGLQFLIQYYNGEERAKGNILERFSAQQFPDLHSELNLSSLELGDSALYFCASSDRTHNEQFFGPGTRLTVL.

This clonotype has more than one count but fewer than ten. V is TRBV20-1 and J is TRBJ1-4; D perhaps matches TRBD1 (5 bases). The CDR3 is made up of 13 amino acids. Germline lookup yields CDR1 DFQATT and CDR2 SNEGSKA (reference sequence). V was shortened by 6 bases and J by 7 bases, with 15 bases between the two germline ends. CDR3 DNA sequence: TGCAGTGCCATGCAGGGAAGAGTTGAAAAACTGTTTTTT. It is translated as CSAMQGRVEKLFF.

This clonotype was counted ten times or more. The rearrangement joins TRBV19 to TRBJ1-1, with D tentatively TRBD1 (6 bases). Per germline, CDR1 LNHDA and CDR2 SQIVND (reference sequence). This CDR3 is 13 amino acids long. Deletions cut 7 bases from V and 3 bases from J, with 12 bases between. CDR3 sequence reads: CASIDRYDTEAFF. As DNA, the CDR3 is TGTGCCAGTATTGACAGGTACGACACTGAAGCTTTCTTT.

This chain joins TRBV29-1 and TRBJ2-7; TRBD2 matches at 8 bases. The germline V gene has CDR1 SQVTM and CDR2 ANQGSEA. The trim removed 1 base at V and 2 bases at J, leaving 10 bases unmatched. This CDR3 has 16 amino acids. The CDR3 loop is CSVEGLGASGPYEQYF. CDR3 sequence (DNA): TGCAGCGTTGAAGGCCTCGGGGCTAGCGGGCCCTACGAGCAGTACTTC.

The gene calls are TRBV12-3 or TRBV12-4 and TRBJ1-5; 7 positions match TRBD1. Germline trimming cut 6 bases from V and 4 bases from J; bases unmatched to any gene: 18. The CDR3 is 18 residues long. The CDR3 loop is CASSSGRGEQGKNQPQHF. CDR3 nucleotide sequence: TGTGCCAGCAGCTCCGGGCGGGGGGAACAGGGGAAAAATCAGCCCCAGCATTTT.

A few counts support this clonotype. CDR3 loop: CASSQDNAGGSEQYF. CDR3 DNA: TGCGCCAGCAGCCAAGACAATGCGGGAGGGTCCGAGCAGTACTTC. V is TRBV4-3 and J is TRBJ2-7; 9 bases agree with TRBD2. Losses at the gene ends were 0 bases for V and 6 bases for J; bases not matched to a gene: 6. The germline V gene has CDR1 LGHNA and CDR2 YSLEER. The CDR3 spans 15 residues.

This chain uses TRBV28 with TRBJ2-7; TRBD2 might be the D (5 bases). Trimming took 4 bases from V and 6 from J, leaving 10 bases between them. CDR1 MDHEN and CDR2 SYDVKM come from the germline V gene. The CDR3 totals 12 residues. CDR3 coding DNA: TGTGCCAGCAGTTCTACTAGACTCGAGCAGTACTTC. This gives the protein CASSSTRLEQYF.

Written as DNA, the CDR3 is TGTGCCAGCAGCTTGGGACGCCCCCCACTCGAGCAGTACTTC. It specifies CASSLGRPPLEQYF. This sequence joins TRBV5-6 and TRBJ2-7; D is ambiguous. Looked up from germline, CDR1 is SGHDT and CDR2 is YYEEEE. This CDR3 is built from 14 residues. Trimming took off 0 bases at V and 6 bases at J, with 13 bases between the two ends.

The chain employs TRBV29-1 and TRBJ2-4, with 8 nucleotides matching TRBD2. The V gene's germline CDR1 is SQVTM and CDR2 ANQGSEA. CDR3 length: 14 amino acids. J was trimmed by 0 bases and V by 7 bases; bases with no gene match: 5. CDR3: CSAGGGLAKNIQYF. CDR3 DNA sequence: TGCAGCGCGGGAGGGGGGCTAGCCAAAAACATTCAGTACTTC.

This clonotype was observed a handful of times. The CDR3 DNA follows: TGTGCCAGCAGTTTCGGTCAGCTTTACGAGCAGTACTTC. This codes for CASSFGQLYEQYF. The chain couples TRBV12-3 or TRBV12-4 to TRBJ2-7; D unresolved. Trimming pared 3 bases from V and 4 bases from J, leaving 10 bases between. The CDR3 runs 13 residues.

This sequence joins TRBV5-6 and TRBJ2-1, with 7 bases identical to TRBD2. The junction had 3 bases not matched to a gene; V was cut back by 0 bases and J by 3 bases. The CDR3 is 15 residues long. Germline V gene sequence: CDR1 SGHDT, CDR2 YYEEEE. The CDR3 reads CASSLGGRIYNEQFF. The DNA for the CDR3 is TGTGCCAGCAGCTTGGGCGGGAGAATCTACAATGAGCAGTTCTTC.

This clonotype was detected a few times. The CDR3 region has the DNA TGTGCCAGCAGTTTACTCCCTATGGGGGAGCAGTACTTC. The encoded protein is CASSLLPMGEQYF. V and J are TRBV12-3 or TRBV12-4 and TRBJ2-7; D is uncertain. This CDR3 spans 13 amino acids. Trimming took off 2 bases at V and 7 bases at J, with 12 bases between the two ends.

This chain links TRBV28 with TRBJ2-7; 11 nucleotides align to TRBD2. The junction had 3 bases not matched to a gene; V was cut back by 2 bases and J by 3 bases. This CDR3 comprises 15 residues. Germline V gene data show CDR1 as MDHEN and CDR2 as SYDVKM. CDR3 DNA sequence: TGTGCCAGCAGTTTAACAACTAGCGGGAGCTACGAGCAGTACTTC. The encoded protein is CASSLTTSGSYEQYF.

The gene calls are TRBV4-3 and TRBJ2-7; 7 bases align to TRBD2. CDR3 length: 13 amino acids. Germline V gene lookup returns CDR1 LGHNA and CDR2 YSLEER. The ends lost 1 base at V and 7 bases at J; junction bases unmatched: 4. The CDR3 loop reads CASSQGFGREQYF. In DNA form, the CDR3 reads TGCGCCAGCAGCCAAGGCTTCGGGAGGGAGCAGTACTTC.

This clonotype came up many times. V usage is TRBV29-1 and J usage is TRBJ1-4, with TRBD1 matching over 7 bases. Looked up from germline, CDR1 is SQVTM and CDR2 is ANQGSEA. The V gene end was trimmed by 5 bases and the J gene end by 6 bases; junction bases not matched to a gene: 9. The length of the CDR3 is 14 residues. CDR3 loop: CSVRPGGLDEKLFF. The CDR3 nucleotides are TGCAGCGTTCGACCAGGGGGGCTGGATGAAAAACTGTTTTTT.

This clonotype was counted a few times. The chain recombines TRBV20-1 with TRBJ1-5; the D is unclear. Trimming took 3 bases from V and 6 from J, leaving 15 bases between them. Germline-derived CDR1 and CDR2 are DFQATT and SNEGSKA (reference sequence). The CDR3 extends over 14 amino acids. The CDR3 coding sequence is TGCAGTGCTAGGATCGGCGGGATGGCTCAGCCCCAGCATTTT. This translates into CSARIGGMAQPQHF.

V usage is TRBV27 and J usage is TRBJ1-1; unclear D gene. The CDR3 extends over 12 amino acids. Trimming removed 2 bases at V and 0 bases at J, with 1 base between. Germline values: CDR1 MNHEY, CDR2 SMNVEV (reference sequence). CDR3 residues: CASSLLNTEAFF. The CDR3 DNA reads TGTGCCAGCAGTTTACTGAACACTGAAGCTTTCTTT.

CDR3 DNA sequence: TGTGCCAGCAGCCTCGACGGTGAGCAGTTCTTC. Amino acid sequence: CASSLDGEQFF. The chain links TRBV9 to TRBJ2-1; D not resolved. V dropped 4 bases and J dropped 9 bases, with 8 bases sitting between them. The CDR3 has 11 residues. CDR1 is SGDLS, CDR2 YYNGEE, per germline.

This clonotype was observed a few times. V and J are TRBV12-3 or TRBV12-4 and TRBJ1-2; unclear D gene. The CDR3 runs 13 residues. V was cut by 5 bases and J by 4 bases, with 11 bases left in between. As DNA, the CDR3 is TGTGCCAGCAGTAACCGCCGCGGCTATGGCTACACCTTC. It yields the protein CASSNRRGYGYTF.

The chain has TRBV28 and TRBJ1-2, with D possibly TRBD1 on 6 matching bases. The CDR3 is 14 amino acids. CDR1 and CDR2 (germline): MDHEN, SYDVKM. V shed 2 bases and J shed 5 bases, with 12 bases lying between them. In DNA, the CDR3 is TGTGCCAGCAGTTTAGCGGACAGCGCGTATGGCTACACCTTC. The encoded protein is CASSLADSAYGYTF.

The chain employs TRBV11-2 and TRBJ1-5; tentative D call: TRBD1 (5 bases). The CDR3 extends over 15 amino acids. V lost 4 bases and J 3 bases, leaving 13 bases between the germline ends. Germline V CDR1 and CDR2: SGHAT, FQNNGV. CDR3 in DNA: TGTGCCAGCAGCTCACTGTCGGGGCACAATCAGCCCCAGCATTTT. It encodes CASSSLSGHNQPQHF.